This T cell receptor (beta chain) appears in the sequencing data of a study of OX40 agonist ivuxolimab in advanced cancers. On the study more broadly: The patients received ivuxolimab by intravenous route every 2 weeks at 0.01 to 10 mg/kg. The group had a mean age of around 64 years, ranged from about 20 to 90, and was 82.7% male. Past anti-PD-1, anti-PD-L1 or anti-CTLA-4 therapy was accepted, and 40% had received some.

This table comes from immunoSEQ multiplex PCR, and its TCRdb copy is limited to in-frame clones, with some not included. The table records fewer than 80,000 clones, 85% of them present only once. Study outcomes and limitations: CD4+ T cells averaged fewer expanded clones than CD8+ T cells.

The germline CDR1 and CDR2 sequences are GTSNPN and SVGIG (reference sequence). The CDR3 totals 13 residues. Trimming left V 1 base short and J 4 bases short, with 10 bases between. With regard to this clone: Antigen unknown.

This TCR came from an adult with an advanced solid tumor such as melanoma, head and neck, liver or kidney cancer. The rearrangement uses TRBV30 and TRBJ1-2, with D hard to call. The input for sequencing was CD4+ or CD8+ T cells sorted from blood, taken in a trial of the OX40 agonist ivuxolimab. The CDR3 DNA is TGTGCCTGGAGTGATCCGGGTGTCTATGGCTACACCTTC. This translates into CAWSDPGVYGYTF.